This TCR beta chain was profiled in a study of OX40 agonist ivuxolimab in advanced cancers. At the level of the study: In three patients, partial responses were observed, one with hepatocellular carcinoma and two with cutaneous melanoma.

The protocol was immunoSEQ multiplex PCR, while the TCRdb copy is restricted to in-frame clones and leaves out a portion. The repertoire holds tens of thousands of clones, with 80% to 95% as singletons. Broader study findings: More expanded clones were found, on average, in CD8+ than in CD4+ T cells. Circulating CD4+ and CD8+ T cells showed clonal expansion by week 6 at 0.1 to 3.0 mg/kg.

The V gene lost 4 bases and the J gene lost 4 bases, with 18 bases spanning the gap. This CDR3 has 15 amino acids. Per the germline V gene, CDR1 is SQVTM and CDR2 is ANQGSEA. Details on this clone: Its antigen is unknown.

This chain uses TRBV29-1 with TRBJ2-3, with D tentatively TRBD1 (5 bases). This receptor was taken from an adult with an advanced solid tumor such as melanoma, head and neck, liver or kidney cancer. The specimen comprised CD4+ or CD8+ T cells sorted from blood, sampled in a trial of the OX40 agonist ivuxolimab. This chain's CDR3 is CSVVGRALEADTQYF. Here the CDR3 DNA reads TGCAGCGTTGTAGGCAGGGCTCTCGAGGCAGATACGCAGTATTTT.